These 13 T cell receptor beta chains came from one sample sequenced in a study of vaccination effects on CD4 cells after COVID-19 (dated 2022 in TCRdb). After around ten days of culture, CD4+ T cells were isolated with the EasySep CD4+ T cell isolation kit. Each participant got two doses of an mRNA SARS-CoV-2 vaccine, either BNT162b2 or mRNA-1273. Preparation of the library involved the immunoSEQ multiplex PCR assay. TCRdb mirrors the immuneACCESS table, restricted to in-frame sequences. Some clones are absent from its copies; in checked studies, under half trace to an unresolved V gene, and the reason for the others is unknown. The sample contains just under 75,000 clones, 73% of them found a single time. Of the sample, approximately 2% falls within the top ten clones. These TCRs' antigens remain unknown. Source: CD4+ T cells from PBMCs cultured without peptide, taken after COVID-19 vaccination. The receptor set was obtained from a human donor who received a COVID-19 vaccine.

J is TRBJ1-2 and V is TRBV7-2, with a possible D match to TRBD1 (6 bases). The length of the CDR3 is 15 residues. CDR1 and CDR2 from the germline V gene are SGHTA and FQGNSA. Deletions cut 3 bases from V and 4 bases from J, with 15 bases between. CDR3 DNA: TGTGCCAGCAGCTTGGACACCGGACAGACCTATGGCTACACCTTC. Translated, it gives CASSLDTGQTYGYTF.

This clone was seen once. The chain links TRBV28 to TRBJ1-1; D is ambiguous. The CDR3 is 14 residues long. The germline V gene encodes CDR1 MDHEN and CDR2 SYDVKM. V was trimmed by 8 bases and J by 4 bases, leaving 17 bases between them. The chain's CDR3 is CASPPTGWGTEAFF. The CDR3 region has the DNA TGTGCCAGCCCGCCCACCGGGTGGGGCACTGAAGCTTTCTTT.

The CDR3 coding sequence is TGTGCCAGCAGGAAGGGAGGGGAATACTATGGCTACACCTTC. It specifies CASRKGGEYYGYTF. The rearrangement joins TRBV7-2 to TRBJ1-2, with D possibly matching TRBD1 (5 bases). Germline V gene data show CDR1 as SGHTA and CDR2 as FQGNSA. The CDR3 sequence is 14 residues long. V was pared by 6 bases and J by 3 bases, with 14 bases between.

The gene calls are TRBV3-1 (or the pseudogene TRBV3-2) and TRBJ1-4; D is unresolved. Germline assignment: CDR1 LGHDT and CDR2 YNNKEL (reference sequence). The CDR3 sequence is 14 residues long. V was clipped by 2 bases and J by 4 bases, with 8 bases between them. In nucleotides, the CDR3 is TGTGCCAGCAGCCAACGGGCCATTAATGAAAAACTGTTTTTT. It yields the protein CASSQRAINEKLFF.

The chain uses TRBV18 and TRBJ1-2; maybe TRBD1 (5 bases). Germline V gene lookup returns CDR1 KGHSH and CDR2 LQKENI. The CDR3 extends over 18 amino acids. Trimming pared 3 bases from V and 7 bases from J, leaving 27 bases between. Written as DNA, the CDR3 is TGTGCCAGCTCACCCCCCTGGGGCAGGCCCATCGAGGGTGGTGGCTACACCTTC. It translates to CASSPPWGRPIEGGGYTF.

With regard to this clone: Relative to the germline gene, one junction end is altered; a read error may explain this. The CDR3: CASSLGKTFFF. The CDR3 DNA reads as TGTGCCAGCAGCTTAGGAAAGACTTTTTTCTTC. This chain uses TRBV7-9 with TRBJ1-2; D gene uncertain. In germline, CDR1 is SEHNR, CDR2 FQNEAQ (reference sequence). The CDR3 totals 11 residues.

The chain employs TRBV9 and TRBJ2-5; tentatively, D is TRBD1 or TRBD2 (5 bases each). The V gene's germline CDR1 is SGDLS and CDR2 YYNGEE. With 0 bases removed from V and 2 bases from J, the gap between germline ends came to 14 bases. The CDR3 has 16 residues. CDR3 DNA: TGTGCCAGCAGCGTAGGGGGACCCGGTCATCAAGAGACCCAGTACTTC. Translated: CASSVGGPGHQETQYF.

The chain couples TRBV2 to TRBJ1-6; D is ambiguous. V gave up 1 base and J gave up 8 bases, with 9 bases separating them. There are 14 residues in the CDR3. Germline CDR1 SNHLY, CDR2 FYNNEI. DNA of the CDR3: TGTGCCAGCAGTGAAGGGGTAGGATATTCACCCCTCCACTTT. Amino acids: CASSEGVGYSPLHF.

The sample holds a few counts of this clone. The chain uses TRBV6-2 or TRBV6-3 and TRBJ1-5, with TRBD1 identical over 8 bases. V lost 2 bases to trimming and J lost 7 bases; unmatched junction nucleotides: 4. Per the germline V gene, CDR1 is MNHEY and CDR2 is SVGEGT. The CDR3 totals 14 residues. CDR3 in DNA: TGTGCCAGCAGTTACGTGGACAGGGACCAGCCCCAGCATTTT. The encoded protein is CASSYVDRDQPQHF.

This clone was counted between two and nine times. The chain combines TRBV7-2 with TRBJ1-3, with D tentatively TRBD1 (5 bases). Germline CDR1 is SGHTA and CDR2 is FQGNSA. There are 17 residues in the CDR3. Trimming removed 1 base from V and 3 bases from J, with 16 bases in between. The CDR3 spells CASSLVGQGSFGNTIYF. The DNA for the CDR3 is TGTGCCAGCAGCTTAGTAGGACAAGGTTCCTTTGGAAACACCATATATTTT. The whole variable domain, filled in from reference TRBV7-2 and TRBJ1-3, reads GAGVSQSPSNKVTEKGKDVELRCDPISGHTALYWYRQSLGQGLEFLIYFQGNSAPDKSGLPSDRFSAERTGGSVSTLTIQRTQQEDSAVYLCASSLVGQGSFGNTIYFGEGSWLTVV.

DNA for the CDR3: TGCGCCAGCAGCCTAATGACTTCTCTAGATACGCAGTATTTT. Translating it yields CASSLMTSLDTQYF. The chain uses TRBV4-1 and TRBJ2-3, with unresolved D. Germline CDR1 reads MGHRA; CDR2 reads YSYEKL. This CDR3 comprises 14 residues. V gave up 4 bases and J gave up 5 bases, with 13 bases separating them.

The chain uses TRBV5-1 and TRBJ2-2, with D perhaps TRBD2 (6 bases). The CDR3 extends over 16 amino acids. Germline loops: CDR1 SGHRS, CDR2 YFSETQ. Trimming left V 1 base short and J 0 bases short, with 10 bases between. The CDR3 is CASSLSGTPNTGELFF. Here the CDR3 DNA reads TGCGCCAGCAGCTTGTCAGGGACTCCGAACACCGGGGAGCTGTTTTTT.

This clone appeared a single time. CDR3 nucleotides: TGTGCCAGCTCACCGCGACAGGTCAGCTCCTACAATGAGCAGTTCTTC. It encodes CASSPRQVSSYNEQFF. The chain combines TRBV18 with TRBJ2-1; the D gene is possibly TRBD1 (6 bases). The CDR3 has 16 amino acids. Germline CDR1 reads KGHSH; CDR2 reads LQKENI. Trimming left V 3 bases short and J 0 bases short, with 12 bases between.